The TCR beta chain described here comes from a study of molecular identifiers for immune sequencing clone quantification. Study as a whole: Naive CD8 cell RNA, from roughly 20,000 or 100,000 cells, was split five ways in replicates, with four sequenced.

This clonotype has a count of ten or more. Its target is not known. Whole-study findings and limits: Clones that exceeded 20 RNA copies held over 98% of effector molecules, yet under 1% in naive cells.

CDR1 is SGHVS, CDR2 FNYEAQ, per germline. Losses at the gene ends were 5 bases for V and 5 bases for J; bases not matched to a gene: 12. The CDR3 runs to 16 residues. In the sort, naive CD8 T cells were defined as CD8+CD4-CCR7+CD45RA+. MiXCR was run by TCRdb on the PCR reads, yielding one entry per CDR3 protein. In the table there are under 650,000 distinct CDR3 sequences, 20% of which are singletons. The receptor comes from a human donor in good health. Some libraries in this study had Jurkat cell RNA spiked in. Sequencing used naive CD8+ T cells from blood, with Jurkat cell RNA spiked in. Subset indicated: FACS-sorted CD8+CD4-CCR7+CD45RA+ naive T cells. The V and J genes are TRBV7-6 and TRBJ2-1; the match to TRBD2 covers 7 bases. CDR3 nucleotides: TGTGCCAGCAGCACGACTAGCTCGAGGAGGCACAATGAGCAGTTCTTC. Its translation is CASSTTSSRRHNEQFF.